The rows below give T cell receptor beta chains drawn from one sample of a study of OX40 agonist ivuxolimab in advanced cancers. Sequenced by immunoSEQ multiplex PCR; TCRdb stores in-frame clones only, minus some. The data contain around 62,000 clones, more than 65% of them singletons. Specimen: CD4+ or CD8+ T cells sorted from blood, collected in a trial of the OX40 agonist ivuxolimab. Receptors originate from an adult with an advanced solid tumor such as melanoma, head and neck, liver or kidney cancer. The conserved cysteine and the conserved F or W are not part of the CDR3 here. Fields, in order: CDR3 protein, J gene, V gene.

ATRGKNQETQY	TRBJ2-5	TRBV15
ASSQDPVNAPQY	TRBJ2-5	TRBV4-3
ASSPSRTVNTDTQY	TRBJ2-3	TRBV18
ASETKAQGIGYT	TRBJ1-2	TRBV28
ASSEAWQGEVAGNYEQY	TRBJ2-7	TRBV6-1
ASSPAYRVISYEQY	TRBJ2-7	TRBV5-1
ATSKPAGVGY	TRBJ2-3	TRBV15
ASSFSPTGELF	TRBJ2-2	TRBV5-6
ASSYFLAAYNEQF	TRBJ2-1	TRBV6-5
ASSKATGAYNEQF	TRBJ2-1	TRBV5-5
ASSFGTNEKLF	TRBJ1-4	TRBV5-6
ASSYGAGAGYT	TRBJ1-2	TRBV6-5
ASSSLGGDEQY	TRBJ2-7	TRBV5-1
ASSPGGTEAF	TRBJ1-1	TRBV19
ASKNLGGTYNEQF	TRBJ2-1	TRBV28
ASNRPGLGRNEQF	TRBJ2-1	TRBV28
ASSLAGVSYEQY	TRBJ2-7	TRBV28
ASSLMENIQY	TRBJ2-4	TRBV28
ASSLGATTYEQY	TRBJ2-7	TRBV7-2
ASTIAGTGYGYT	TRBJ1-2	TRBV7-9
ASSVSPQGETQY	TRBJ2-5	TRBV9
ASRLLGGGPNQPQH	TRBJ1-5	TRBV27
ATSRGTGGEQY	TRBJ2-7	TRBV15
ASSRRQGVGYT	TRBJ1-2	TRBV7-2
ASSSRDRGEEKLF	TRBJ1-4	TRBV19
ASSLALDTQY	TRBJ2-3	TRBV19